This TCR beta chain was recovered during a study of PD-1 blockade in classical Hodgkin lymphoma. Looking at the study overall: Patients were given intravenous nivolumab, 3 mg/kg, every 2 weeks.

Germline values: CDR1 SGHTA, CDR2 FQGNSA. The CDR3 loop spans 17 amino acids. V gave up 4 bases and J gave up 4 bases; unmatched junction bases: 15. Assay used: immunoSEQ multiplex PCR; TCRdb lists only in-frame clones, some missing. This sample has 120,000 to 150,000 clones, with around 84% found just once. With regard to this clone: As yet, its antigen is unknown.

General study findings and limits: Significant TCR diversity gains by C4D1 occurred in CD4+ but not CD8+ cells. Reports described newly diagnosed patients as having lower baseline TCR diversity than healthy donors.

In every patient, relapse followed autologous stem cell transplantation, while exposure to brentuximab vedotin differed. Sequenced here: peripheral blood mononuclear cells (PBMCs), sampled before the second cycle of nivolumab. This clonotype was sampled from a human donor with classical Hodgkin lymphoma. V gene TRBV7-2 combines with J gene TRBJ1-2, with 7 bases fitting TRBD1. CDR3 sequence: CASSSRQGSTEGYGYTF. CDR3 nucleotide sequence: TGTGCCAGCAGCTCCCGACAGGGATCAACCGAGGGCTATGGCTACACCTTC.